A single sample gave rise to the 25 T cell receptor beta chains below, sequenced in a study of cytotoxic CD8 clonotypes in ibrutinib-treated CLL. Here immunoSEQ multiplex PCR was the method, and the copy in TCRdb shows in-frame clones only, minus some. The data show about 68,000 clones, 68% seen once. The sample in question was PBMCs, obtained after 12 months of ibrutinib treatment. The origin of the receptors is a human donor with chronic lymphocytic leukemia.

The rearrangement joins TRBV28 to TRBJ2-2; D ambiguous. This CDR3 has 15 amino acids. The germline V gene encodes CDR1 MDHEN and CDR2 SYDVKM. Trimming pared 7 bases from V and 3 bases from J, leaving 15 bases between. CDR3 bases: TGTGCCAGCAACGCCTGGGCTAGTGACACCGGGGAGCTGTTTTTT. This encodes CASNAWASDTGELFF.

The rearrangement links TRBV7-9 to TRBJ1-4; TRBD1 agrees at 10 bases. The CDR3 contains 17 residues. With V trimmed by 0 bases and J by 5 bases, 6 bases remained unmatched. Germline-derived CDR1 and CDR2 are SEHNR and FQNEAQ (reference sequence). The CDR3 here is CASSLAPGQGLNEKLFF. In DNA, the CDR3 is TGTGCCAGCAGCTTAGCTCCGGGACAGGGGTTGAATGAAAAACTGTTTTTT.

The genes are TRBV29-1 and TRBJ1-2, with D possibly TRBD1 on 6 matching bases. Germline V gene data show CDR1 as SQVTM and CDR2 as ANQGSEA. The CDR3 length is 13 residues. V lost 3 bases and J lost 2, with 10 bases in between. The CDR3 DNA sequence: TGCAGCGTTGAGCTCCAGGGGAACTATGGCTACACCTTC. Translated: CSVELQGNYGYTF.

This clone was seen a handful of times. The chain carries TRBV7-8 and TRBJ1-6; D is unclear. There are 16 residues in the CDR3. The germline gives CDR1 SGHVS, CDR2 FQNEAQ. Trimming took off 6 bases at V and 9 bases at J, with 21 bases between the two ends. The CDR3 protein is CASRSRRAASSSPLHF. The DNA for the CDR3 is TGTGCCAGCAGAAGTCGGCGGGCGGCGTCGAGTTCACCCCTCCACTTT.

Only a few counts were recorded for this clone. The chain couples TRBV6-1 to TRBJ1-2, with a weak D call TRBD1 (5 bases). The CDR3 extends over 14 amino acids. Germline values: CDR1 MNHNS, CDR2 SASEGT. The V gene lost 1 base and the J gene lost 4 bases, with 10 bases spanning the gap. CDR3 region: CASSEVRAAYGYTF. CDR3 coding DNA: TGTGCCAGCAGTGAAGTCAGGGCGGCCTATGGCTACACCTTC.

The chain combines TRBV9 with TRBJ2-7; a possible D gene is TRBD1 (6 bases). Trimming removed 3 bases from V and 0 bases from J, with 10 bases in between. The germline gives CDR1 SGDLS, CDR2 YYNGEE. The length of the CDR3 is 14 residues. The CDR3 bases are TGTGCCAGCAGCGCTGACAGGTACTCCTACGAGCAGTACTTC. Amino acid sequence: CASSADRYSYEQYF.

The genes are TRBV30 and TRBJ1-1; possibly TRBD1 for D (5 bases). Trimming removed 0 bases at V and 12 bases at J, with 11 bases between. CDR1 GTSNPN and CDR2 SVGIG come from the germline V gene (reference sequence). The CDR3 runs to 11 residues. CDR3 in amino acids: CAWSVGVVSFF. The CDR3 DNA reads TGTGCCTGGAGTGTGGGGGTCGTATCTTTCTTT. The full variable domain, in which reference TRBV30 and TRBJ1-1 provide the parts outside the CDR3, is SQTIHQWPATLVQPVGSPLSLECTVEGTSNPNLYWYRQAAGRGLQLLFYSVGIGQISSEVPQNLSASRPQDRQFILSSKKLLLSDSGFYLCAWSVGVVSFFGQGTRLTVV.

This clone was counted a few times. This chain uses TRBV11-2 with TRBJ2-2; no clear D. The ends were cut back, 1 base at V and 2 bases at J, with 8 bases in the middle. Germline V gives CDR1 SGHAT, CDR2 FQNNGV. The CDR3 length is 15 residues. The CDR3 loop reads CASSLAADNTGELFF. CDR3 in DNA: TGTGCCAGCAGCTTAGCGGCCGATAACACCGGGGAGCTGTTTTTT.

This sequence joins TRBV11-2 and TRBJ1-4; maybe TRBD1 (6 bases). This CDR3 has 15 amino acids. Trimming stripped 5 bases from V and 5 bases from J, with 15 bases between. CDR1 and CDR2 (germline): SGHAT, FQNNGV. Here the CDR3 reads CASSPDGGPNEKLFF. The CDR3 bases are TGTGCCAGCAGCCCAGACGGGGGCCCAAATGAAAAACTGTTTTTT.

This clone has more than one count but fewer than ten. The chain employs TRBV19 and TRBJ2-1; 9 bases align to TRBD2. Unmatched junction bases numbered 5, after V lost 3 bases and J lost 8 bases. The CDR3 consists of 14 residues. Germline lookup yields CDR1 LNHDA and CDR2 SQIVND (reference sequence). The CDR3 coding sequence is TGTGCCAGTAGTATTCTAGCGGGGTTGTATGAGCAGTTCTTC. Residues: CASSILAGLYEQFF.

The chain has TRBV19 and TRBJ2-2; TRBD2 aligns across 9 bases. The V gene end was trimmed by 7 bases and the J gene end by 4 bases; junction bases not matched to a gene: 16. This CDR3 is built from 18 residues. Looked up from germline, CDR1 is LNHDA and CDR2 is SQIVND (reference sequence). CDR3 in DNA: TGTGCCAGTACCCCTACAACAATACCAGCGGGGGGCACCGGGGAGCTGTTTTTT. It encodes CASTPTTIPAGGTGELFF.

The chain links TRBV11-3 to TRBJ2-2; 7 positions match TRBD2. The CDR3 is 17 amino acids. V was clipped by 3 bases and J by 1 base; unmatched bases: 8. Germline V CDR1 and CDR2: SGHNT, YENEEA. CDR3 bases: TGTGCCAGCAGCTTGGAACTAACGGGGGGGAACACCGGGGAGCTGTTTTTT. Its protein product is CASSLELTGGNTGELFF.

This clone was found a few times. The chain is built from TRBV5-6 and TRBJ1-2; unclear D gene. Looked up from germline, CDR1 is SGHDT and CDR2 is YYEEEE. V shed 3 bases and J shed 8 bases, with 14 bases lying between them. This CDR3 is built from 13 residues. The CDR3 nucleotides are TGTGCCAGCAGCTGGACCGGTGCCATAGGCTACACCTTC. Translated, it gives CASSWTGAIGYTF.

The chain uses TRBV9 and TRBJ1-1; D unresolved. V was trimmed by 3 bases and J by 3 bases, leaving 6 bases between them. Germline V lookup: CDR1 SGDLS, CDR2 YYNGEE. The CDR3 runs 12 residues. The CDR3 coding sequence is TGTGCCAGCAGCGACGGGGACACTGAAGCTTTCTTT. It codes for CASSDGDTEAFF.

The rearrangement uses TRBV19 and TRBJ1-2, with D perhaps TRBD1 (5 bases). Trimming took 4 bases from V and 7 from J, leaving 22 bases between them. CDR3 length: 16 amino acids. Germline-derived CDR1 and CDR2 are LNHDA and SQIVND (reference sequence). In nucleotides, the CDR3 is TGTGCCAGTAGTAAGCGAACCGATCAGGGATCGAGTGGCTACACCTTC. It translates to CASSKRTDQGSSGYTF.

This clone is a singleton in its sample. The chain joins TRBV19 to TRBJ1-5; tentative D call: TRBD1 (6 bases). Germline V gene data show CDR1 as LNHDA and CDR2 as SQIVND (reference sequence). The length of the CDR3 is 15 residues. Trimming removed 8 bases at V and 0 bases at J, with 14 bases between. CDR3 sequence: CASGVGGNSNQPQHF. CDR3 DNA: TGTGCCAGTGGGGTGGGGGGCAATAGCAATCAGCCCCAGCATTTT.

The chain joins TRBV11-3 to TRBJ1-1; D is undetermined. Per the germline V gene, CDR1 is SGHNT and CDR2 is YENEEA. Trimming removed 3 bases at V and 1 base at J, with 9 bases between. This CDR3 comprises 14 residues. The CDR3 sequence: CASSLSQENTEAFF. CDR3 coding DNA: TGTGCCAGCAGCTTGTCTCAGGAGAACACTGAAGCTTTCTTT.

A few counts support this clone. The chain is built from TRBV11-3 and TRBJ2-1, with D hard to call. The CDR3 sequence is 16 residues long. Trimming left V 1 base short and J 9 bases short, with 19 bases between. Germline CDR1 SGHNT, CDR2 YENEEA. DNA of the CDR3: TGTGCCAGCAGCTTAGGAGGCCAGTCTGGCGTGGGTGAGCAGTTCTTC. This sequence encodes CASSLGGQSGVGEQFF. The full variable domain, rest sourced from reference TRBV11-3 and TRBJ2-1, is EAGVVQSPRYKIIEKKQPVAFWCNPISGHNTLYWYLQNLGQGPELLIRYENEEAVDDSQLPKDRFSAERLKGVDSTLKIQPAELGDSAVYLCASSLGGQSGVGEQFFGPGTRLTVL.

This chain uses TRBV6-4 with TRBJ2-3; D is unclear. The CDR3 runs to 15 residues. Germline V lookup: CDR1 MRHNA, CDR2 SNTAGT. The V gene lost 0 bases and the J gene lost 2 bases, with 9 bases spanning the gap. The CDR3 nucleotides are TGTGCCAGCAGTGACTCTGGGTTGCCCACAGATACGCAGTATTTT. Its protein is CASSDSGLPTDTQYF.

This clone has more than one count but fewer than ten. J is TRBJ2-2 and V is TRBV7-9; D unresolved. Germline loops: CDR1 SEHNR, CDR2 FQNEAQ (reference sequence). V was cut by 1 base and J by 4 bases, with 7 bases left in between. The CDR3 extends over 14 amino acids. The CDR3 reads CASSLERATGELFF. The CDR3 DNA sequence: TGTGCCAGCAGCTTAGAACGGGCCACCGGGGAGCTGTTTTTT.

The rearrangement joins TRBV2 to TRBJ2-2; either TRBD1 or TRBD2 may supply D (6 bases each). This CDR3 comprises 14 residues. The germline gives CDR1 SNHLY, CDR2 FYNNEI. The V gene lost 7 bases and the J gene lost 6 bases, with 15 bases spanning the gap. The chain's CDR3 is CASMYREAAGELFF. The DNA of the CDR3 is TGTGCCAGCATGTACAGGGAGGCCGCCGGGGAGCTGTTTTTT.

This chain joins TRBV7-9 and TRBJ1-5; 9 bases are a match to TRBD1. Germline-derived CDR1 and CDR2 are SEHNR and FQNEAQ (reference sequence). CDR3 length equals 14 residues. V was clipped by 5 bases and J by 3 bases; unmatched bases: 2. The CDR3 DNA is TGTGCCAGCAGCCGGACAGGGGCCAATCAGCCCCAGCATTTT. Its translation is CASSRTGANQPQHF. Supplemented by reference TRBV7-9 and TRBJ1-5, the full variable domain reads DTGVSQNPRHKITKRGQNVTFRCDPISEHNRLYWYRQTLGQGPEFLTYFQNEAQLEKSRLLSDRFSAERPKGSFSTLEIQRTEQGDSAMYLCASSRTGANQPQHFGDGTRLSIL.

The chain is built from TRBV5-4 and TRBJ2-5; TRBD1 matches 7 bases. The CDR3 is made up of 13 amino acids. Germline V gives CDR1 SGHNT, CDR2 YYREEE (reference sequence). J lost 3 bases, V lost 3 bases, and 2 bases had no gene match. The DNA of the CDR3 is TGTGCCAGCAGCTCTGGGACAGAAGAGACCCAGTACTTC. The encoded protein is CASSSGTEETQYF.

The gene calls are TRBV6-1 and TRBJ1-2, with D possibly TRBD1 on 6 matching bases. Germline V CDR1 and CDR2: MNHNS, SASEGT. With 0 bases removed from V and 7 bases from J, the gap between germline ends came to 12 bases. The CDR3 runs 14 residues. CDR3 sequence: CASSEARGLGGYTF. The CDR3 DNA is TGTGCCAGCAGTGAAGCAAGGGGGTTAGGTGGCTACACCTTC.

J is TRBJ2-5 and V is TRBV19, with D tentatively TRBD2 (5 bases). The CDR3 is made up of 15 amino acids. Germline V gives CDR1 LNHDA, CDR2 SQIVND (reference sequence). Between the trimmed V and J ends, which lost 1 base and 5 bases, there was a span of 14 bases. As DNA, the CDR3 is TGTGCCAGTAGTATAGCGCTAGCACCGCGGGAGACCCAGTACTTC. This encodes CASSIALAPRETQYF.